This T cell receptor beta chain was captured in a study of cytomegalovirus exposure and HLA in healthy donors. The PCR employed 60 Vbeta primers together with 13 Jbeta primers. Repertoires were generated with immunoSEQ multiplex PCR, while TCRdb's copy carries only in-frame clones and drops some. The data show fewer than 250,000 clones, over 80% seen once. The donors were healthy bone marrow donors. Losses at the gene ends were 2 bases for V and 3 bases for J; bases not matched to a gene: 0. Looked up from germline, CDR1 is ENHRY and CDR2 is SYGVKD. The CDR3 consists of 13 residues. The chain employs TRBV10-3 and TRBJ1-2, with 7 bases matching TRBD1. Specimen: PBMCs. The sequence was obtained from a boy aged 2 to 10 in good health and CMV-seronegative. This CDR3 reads CAISEGTDYGYTF. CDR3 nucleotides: TGTGCCATCAGTGAGGGGACAGACTATGGCTACACCTTC.